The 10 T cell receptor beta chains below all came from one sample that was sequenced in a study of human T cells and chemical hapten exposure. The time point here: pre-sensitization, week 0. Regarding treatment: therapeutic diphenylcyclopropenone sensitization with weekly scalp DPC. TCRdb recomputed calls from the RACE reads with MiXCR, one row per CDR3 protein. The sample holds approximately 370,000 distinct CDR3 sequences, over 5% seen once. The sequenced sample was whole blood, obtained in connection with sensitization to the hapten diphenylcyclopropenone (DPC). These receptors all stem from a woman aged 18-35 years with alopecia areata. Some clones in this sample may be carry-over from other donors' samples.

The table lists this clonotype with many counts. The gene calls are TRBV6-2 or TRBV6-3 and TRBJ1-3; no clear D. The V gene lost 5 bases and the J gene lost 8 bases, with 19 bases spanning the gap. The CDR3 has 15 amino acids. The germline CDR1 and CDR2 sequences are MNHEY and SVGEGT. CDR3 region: CASSPDRHQGDTIYF. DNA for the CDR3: TGTGCCAGCAGTCCTGACCGCCATCAAGGAGACACCATATATTTT.

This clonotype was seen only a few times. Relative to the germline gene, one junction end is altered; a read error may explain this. CDR3 loop: CVSQRGETEAFF. CDR3 DNA: TGTGTCAGCCAACGGGGGGAAACTGAAGCTTTCTTT. The J gene is TRBJ1-1, the V gene TRBV4-2; perhaps TRBD1 as D (5 bases). Germline V gives CDR1 LGHNA, CDR2 YNFKEQ. This CDR3 region has 12 residues.

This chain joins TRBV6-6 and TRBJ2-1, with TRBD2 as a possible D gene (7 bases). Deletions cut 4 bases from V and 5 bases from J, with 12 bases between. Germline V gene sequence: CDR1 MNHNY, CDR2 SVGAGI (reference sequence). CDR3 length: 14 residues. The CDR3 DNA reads TGTGCCAGCAGTTCTCAGGGGAGGGACAATGAGCAGTTCTTC. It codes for CASSSQGRDNEQFF.

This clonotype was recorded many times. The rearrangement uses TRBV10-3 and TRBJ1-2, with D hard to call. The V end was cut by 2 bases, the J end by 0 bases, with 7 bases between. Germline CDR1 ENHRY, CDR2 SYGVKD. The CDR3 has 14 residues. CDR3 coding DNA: TGTGCCATCAGTGAGGTCAGCACTAACTATGGCTACACCTTC. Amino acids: CAISEVSTNYGYTF.

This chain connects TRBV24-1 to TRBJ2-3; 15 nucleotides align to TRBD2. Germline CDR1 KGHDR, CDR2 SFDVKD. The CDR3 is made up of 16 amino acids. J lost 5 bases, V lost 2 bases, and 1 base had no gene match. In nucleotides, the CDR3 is TGTGCCACCAGTGATTCGGGACTAGCGGGAGGAGATACGCAGTATTTT. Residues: CATSDSGLAGGDTQYF.

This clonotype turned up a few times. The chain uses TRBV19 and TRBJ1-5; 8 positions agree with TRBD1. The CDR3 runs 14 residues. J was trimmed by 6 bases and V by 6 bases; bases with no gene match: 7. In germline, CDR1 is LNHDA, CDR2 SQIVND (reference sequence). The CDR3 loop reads CASRETGVGQPQHF. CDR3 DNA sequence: TGTGCCAGTAGAGAGACAGGGGTGGGTCAGCCCCAGCATTTT.

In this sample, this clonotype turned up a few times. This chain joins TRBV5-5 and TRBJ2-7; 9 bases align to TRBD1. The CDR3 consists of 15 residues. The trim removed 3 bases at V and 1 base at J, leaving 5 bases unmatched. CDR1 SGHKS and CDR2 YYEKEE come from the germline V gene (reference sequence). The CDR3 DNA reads TGTGCCAGCAGCTCGTACGGGACAGGGTCCTACGAGCAGTACTTC. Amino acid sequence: CASSSYGTGSYEQYF.

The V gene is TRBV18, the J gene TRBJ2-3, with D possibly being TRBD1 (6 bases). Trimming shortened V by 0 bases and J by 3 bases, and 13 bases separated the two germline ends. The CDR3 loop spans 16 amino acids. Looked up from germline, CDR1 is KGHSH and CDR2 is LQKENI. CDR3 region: CASSPPDRAKTDTQYF. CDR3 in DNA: TGTGCCAGCTCACCACCGGACAGAGCTAAAACAGATACGCAGTATTTT. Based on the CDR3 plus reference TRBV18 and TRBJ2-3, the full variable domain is NAGVMQNPRHLVRRRGQEARLRCSPMKGHSHVYWYRQLPEEGLKFMVYLQKENIIDESGMPKERFSAEFPKEGPSILRIQQVVRGDSAAYFCASSPPDRAKTDTQYFGPGTRLTVL.

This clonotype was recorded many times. The CDR3 bases are TGTGCCAGCAGTGGACAGGGGGCCGGTGAGCAGTTCTTC. Translation gives CASSGQGAGEQFF. The rearrangement links TRBV6-4 to TRBJ2-1; 10 positions agree with TRBD1. Trimming removed 4 bases from V and 9 bases from J; junction bases left unmatched: 3. The CDR3 has 13 residues. CDR1 and CDR2 (germline): MRHNA, SNTAGT.

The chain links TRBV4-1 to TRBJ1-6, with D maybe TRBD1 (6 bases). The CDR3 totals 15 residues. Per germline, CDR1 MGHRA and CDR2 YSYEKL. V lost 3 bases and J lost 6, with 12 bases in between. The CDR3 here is CASSQFRGPNSPLHF. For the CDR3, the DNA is TGCGCCAGCAGCCAGTTCAGGGGTCCTAATTCACCCCTCCACTTT.